Sequencing of this T cell receptor (beta chain) was carried out in a study of patients and donors after allogeneic stem cell transplantation. TCRdb called the RT-PCR reads again in MiXCR, with one record for every CDR3 protein. The table includes about a million distinct CDR3 sequences, 18% detected once. This CDR3 contains 17 residues. V shed 1 base and J shed 4 bases, with 19 bases lying between them. The germline CDR1 and CDR2 sequences are LGHNA and YNFKEQ. Sequenced sample: blood, either unsorted or a sorted T cell fraction (not recorded which). This chain uses TRBV4-2 with TRBJ2-5; maybe TRBD2 (6 bases). The TCR comes from a human donor who was either an allogeneic HSCT recipient or a stem cell or donor lymphocyte infusion donor (not recorded which). It is not recorded whose cells these are; they may come from a transplant donor. For the CDR3, the DNA is TGTGCCAGCAGCCAAGGAGGAGGGATCAGGGTGGGAGAGACCCAGTACTTC. This codes for CASSQGGGIRVGETQYF.